Presented here are 21 T cell receptor beta chains from one specimen sequenced in a study of T-cell reconstitution after alpha-beta-depleted transplantation in children. Preparation of the TCRbeta library used unique molecular identifiers. TCRdb processed the PCR reads anew with MiXCR; each CDR3 protein has one entry. The data show around 380,000 distinct CDR3 sequences, under 13% seen once. The sample in question was PBMCs from the stem cell graft donor, obtained from the stem cell graft. These receptors were obtained from a human donor who donated a stem cell graft to a child with acute myeloid leukemia.

This clonotype was picked up many times. The chain combines TRBV20-1 with TRBJ2-7; 10 positions match TRBD1. The V gene's germline CDR1 is DFQATT and CDR2 SNEGSKA (reference sequence). V was clipped by 3 bases and J by 2 bases; unmatched bases: 1. The CDR3 is 13 residues long. The DNA of the CDR3 is TGCAGTGCTAGCGGACAGGGGGCCTACGAGCAGTACTTC. Translation gives CSASGQGAYEQYF.

CDR3 DNA sequence: TGCAGTGCTAGAGATCCCCAGGTGTACACAGATACGCAGTATTTT. It translates to CSARDPQVYTDTQYF. V gene TRBV20-1 combines with J gene TRBJ2-3, with no clear D. V shed 0 bases and J shed 2 bases, with 12 bases lying between them. There are 15 residues in the CDR3. CDR1 and CDR2 from the germline V gene are DFQATT and SNEGSKA (reference sequence).

There are a few counts of this clonotype. This chain links TRBV18 with TRBJ2-1, with 9 nucleotides matching TRBD2. The CDR3 is 18 amino acids. The V segment lost 6 bases and the J segment 8 bases; nucleotides outside the gene matches: 20. Germline V gene sequence: CDR1 KGHSH, CDR2 LQKENI. CDR3 in DNA: TGTGCCAGCTCTCCGGGAGTGGCTAGCGGGACTACCCGCGATGAGCAGTTCTTC. It codes for CASSPGVASGTTRDEQFF.

The chain couples TRBV11-2 to TRBJ2-3; 12 nucleotides line up with TRBD1. V shed 4 bases, J shed 2 bases, and the junction held 4 bases outside the gene matches. The CDR3 is made up of 16 amino acids. Germline-derived CDR1 and CDR2 are SGHAT and FQNNGV. DNA of the CDR3: TGTGCCAGCAGCTCCCGGGACAGGGGGCCCACAGATACGCAGTATTTT. This sequence encodes CASSSRDRGPTDTQYF.

There are many counts of this clonotype. The rearrangement uses TRBV7-9 and TRBJ2-2; TRBD1 agrees at 9 bases. This CDR3 has 17 amino acids. CDR1 SEHNR and CDR2 FQNEAQ come from the germline V gene (reference sequence). Germline trimming cut 5 bases from V and 9 bases from J; bases unmatched to any gene: 16. CDR3 DNA: TGTGCCAGCAGCACTAACCGCCGGGACAGGGAAGTCAGGGAGCTGTTTTTT. It is translated as CASSTNRRDREVRELFF.

This rearrangement joins TRBV29-1 to TRBJ1-1; D gene ambiguous. CDR1 and CDR2 from the germline V gene are SQVTM and ANQGSEA. The CDR3 spans 12 residues. V gave up 7 bases and J gave up 4 bases, with 13 bases separating them. The CDR3 DNA reads TGCAGCGCCTCGACCTTGACCACTGAAGCTTTCTTT. This gives the protein CSASTLTTEAFF.

The chain is built from TRBV5-1 and TRBJ2-5; D might be TRBD1 (6 bases). The germline CDR1 and CDR2 sequences are SGHRS and YFSETQ. V shed 4 bases and J shed 2 bases, with 12 bases lying between them. CDR3 length: 14 amino acids. The CDR3 region has the DNA TGCGCCAGCAGCCCGAACGGACAGCAAGAGACCCAGTACTTC. This codes for CASSPNGQQETQYF.

J is TRBJ1-1 and V is TRBV6-2 or TRBV6-3; TRBD1 matches at 10 bases. Per germline, CDR1 MNHEY and CDR2 SVGEGT. Unmatched junction bases numbered 18, after V lost 5 bases and J lost 0 bases. The CDR3 is made up of 20 amino acids. This chain's CDR3 is CASSLRTGTGAYLMNTEAFF. CDR3 coding DNA: TGTGCCAGCAGTCTTCGTACTGGGACAGGGGCCTACCTCATGAACACTGAAGCTTTCTTT.

Points on this clonotype: At one end the junction does not follow the germline gene, possibly because of a read error. The J gene is TRBJ2-1, the V gene TRBV10-3, with a weak D call TRBD2 (7 bases). Germline V gene data show CDR1 as ENHRY and CDR2 as SYGVKD. This CDR3 is built from 17 residues. The CDR3 loop is CAINQRGTSQGNNDQFF. In DNA form, the CDR3 reads TGTGCCATCAACCAGCGGGGTACCTCTCAGGGGAACAATGACCAGTTCTTC.

This clonotype was seen a few times. The CDR3 region has the DNA TGTGCCTGGTCCCTTTTCGGGCCAACACTGGGCTATGGCTACACCTTC. It yields the protein CAWSLFGPTLGYGYTF. The chain uses TRBV30 and TRBJ1-2, with D hard to call. The CDR3 sequence is 16 residues long. V was pared by 5 bases and J by 4 bases, with 23 bases between. CDR1 GTSNPN and CDR2 SVGIG come from the germline V gene (reference sequence).

The gene calls are TRBV4-3 and TRBJ1-2; 8 nucleotides match TRBD1. CDR3 length: 16 residues. From germline, CDR1 is LGHNA and CDR2 YSLEER. The V segment lost 1 base and the J segment 6 bases; nucleotides outside the gene matches: 10. The CDR3 DNA sequence: TGCGCCAGCAGCCAAGCTGTGTATGGACAGGGCGATGGCTACACCTTC. Translated, it gives CASSQAVYGQGDGYTF.

V is TRBV7-9 and J is TRBJ1-6; 9 nucleotides line up with TRBD1. Germline V gene data show CDR1 as SEHNR and CDR2 as FQNEAQ (reference sequence). J gave up 7 bases and V 9 bases, and 10 bases lay outside the gene matches. The CDR3 totals 15 residues. The CDR3 sequence: CASSTGGFQNSPLHF. CDR3 sequence (DNA): TGTGCCAGTTCGACAGGGGGATTCCAAAATTCACCCCTCCACTTT.

The chain carries TRBV29-1 and TRBJ1-6, with D possibly being TRBD1 (5 bases). CDR3 length: 14 amino acids. In germline, CDR1 is SQVTM, CDR2 ANQGSEA. The ends were cut back, 4 bases at V and 8 bases at J, with 15 bases in the middle. The CDR3 bases are TGCAGCGTTGCAATGGCGGGGGTAGATTCACCCCTCCACTTT. Its translation is CSVAMAGVDSPLHF.

This chain connects TRBV7-2 to TRBJ1-2; D perhaps matches TRBD1 (5 bases). CDR1 is SGHTA and CDR2 is FQGNSA in the germline V gene. This CDR3 spans 14 amino acids. The V and J ends lost 0 bases and 4 bases respectively, with 9 bases between them. CDR3 nucleotides: TGTGCCAGCAGCTTAGCCGATGGGGCCTATGGCTACACCTTC. Amino acids: CASSLADGAYGYTF. Full variable domain (rest looked up from reference TRBV7-2 and TRBJ1-2): GAGVSQSPSNKVTEKGKDVELRCDPISGHTALYWYRQSLGQGLEFLIYFQGNSAPDKSGLPSDRFSAERTGGSVSTLTIQRTQQEDSAVYLCASSLADGAYGYTFGSGTRLTVV.

A few counts support this clonotype. The V gene is TRBV29-1, the J gene TRBJ2-5; possibly TRBD1 for D (5 bases). CDR1 and CDR2 from the germline V gene are SQVTM and ANQGSEA. The ends were cut back, 3 bases at V and 0 bases at J, with 11 bases in the middle. The CDR3 is made up of 14 amino acids. This CDR3 is CSVDATGDQETQYF. In nucleotides, the CDR3 is TGCAGCGTTGATGCCACAGGTGACCAAGAGACCCAGTACTTC.

This clonotype came up a few times. J is TRBJ2-5 and V is TRBV7-6; D unclear. Trimming took 4 bases from V and 4 from J, leaving 10 bases between them. Per germline, CDR1 SGHVS and CDR2 FNYEAQ. This CDR3 contains 13 residues. The CDR3 region is CASSSRSVETQYF. The CDR3 DNA is TGTGCCAGCAGCTCCAGATCTGTAGAGACCCAGTACTTC.

This clonotype was seen only a few times. The V and J genes are TRBV12-3 or TRBV12-4 and TRBJ2-7; tentative D call: TRBD1 (7 bases). This CDR3 spans 15 amino acids. Deletions cut 6 bases from V and 0 bases from J, with 15 bases between. DNA for the CDR3: TGTGCCAGCAGCCGGACAGGAGGGATCTCCTACGAGCAGTACTTC. It translates to CASSRTGGISYEQYF.

The chain is built from TRBV10-3 and TRBJ2-1; 10 nucleotides line up with TRBD1. Per germline, CDR1 ENHRY and CDR2 SYGVKD. This CDR3 region has 15 residues. Trimming took 7 bases from V and 9 from J; bases not matched to a gene: 12. CDR3 in amino acids: CAITTDRGRGTEQFF. CDR3 nucleotide sequence: TGTGCCATCACTACCGACAGGGGGCGCGGTACTGAGCAGTTCTTC.

The chain uses TRBV6-5 and TRBJ2-1; D ambiguous. CDR1 is MNHEY, CDR2 SVGAGI, per germline. The CDR3 has 13 amino acids. The V end was cut by 2 bases, the J end by 7 bases, with 9 bases between. The CDR3 loop reads CASSYAADNEQFF. For the CDR3, the DNA is TGTGCCAGCAGTTACGCAGCTGATAATGAGCAGTTCTTC.

V gene TRBV4-3 combines with J gene TRBJ1-1, with D uncertain. V was clipped by 0 bases and J by 5 bases, with 1 base between them. The CDR3 has 11 residues. Germline loops: CDR1 LGHNA, CDR2 YSLEER. CDR3 sequence (DNA): TGCGCCAGCAGCCAAGATACTGAAGCTTTCTTT. Translated, it gives CASSQDTEAFF.

The rearrangement joins TRBV9 to TRBJ2-1; D remains ambiguous. Germline assignment: CDR1 SGDLS and CDR2 YYNGEE. V lost 1 base and J 0 bases, leaving 5 bases between the germline ends. The CDR3 is 14 residues long. The chain's CDR3 is CASSVKDSYNEQFF. Here the CDR3 DNA reads TGTGCCAGCAGCGTAAAGGACTCCTACAATGAGCAGTTCTTC.